These T cell receptor beta chains were read from a single sample in a study of T cells in localized non-small cell lung cancer. Assay: immunoSEQ multiplex PCR; the TCRdb copy retains only in-frame clones and omits some. The sample lists about 21,000 clones, more than 85% occurring once. Sequences were derived from PBMCs, sampled before any cancer treatment. The source is a man between 40 and 75 years old with stage II squamous cell lung carcinoma. The CDR3 runs from the conserved cysteine through the conserved F or W. A D gene is named only where the DNA matches it firmly. A clone size is listed for some rows: how often the clone was seen (once, few, many), or a class if it is expanded.

CDR3 protein: CASSLLLGPGSSGTQYF
CDR3 DNA: TGTGCCAGCAGCTTATTGCTAGGTCCCGGTTCGAGTGGTACGCAGTATTTT
D gene: NA
V gene: TRBV5-4
clone size: NA
J gene: TRBJ2-3

CDR3 protein: CASSLGGDTIYF
CDR3 DNA: TGTGCCAGCAGCCTGGGAGGGGACACCATATATTTT
D gene: NA
V gene: TRBV7-8
clone size: NA
J gene: TRBJ1-3

CDR3 protein: CASSFTAGVGYTF
CDR3 DNA: TGTGCCAGCAGTTTTACAGCAGGAGTTGGCTACACCTTC
D gene: NA
V gene: TRBV27
clone size: NA
J gene: TRBJ1-2

CDR3 protein: CASRAEETQYF
CDR3 DNA: TGTGCCAGCAGGGCGGAAGAGACCCAGTACTTC
D gene: NA
V gene: TRBV11-2
clone size: NA
J gene: TRBJ2-5

CDR3 protein: CASSFGRTGGNEQFF
CDR3 DNA: TGTGCCAGCAGCTTCGGTCGGACAGGGGGCAATGAGCAGTTCTTC
D gene: TRBD1
V gene: TRBV7-2
clone size: few
J gene: TRBJ2-1

CDR3 protein: CASSLGYRLYEQYF
CDR3 DNA: TGTGCCAGCAGTTTAGGTTATCGGCTCTACGAGCAGTACTTC
D gene: NA
V gene: TRBV27
clone size: NA
J gene: TRBJ2-7

CDR3 protein: CASSLGDSAHQPQHF
CDR3 DNA: TGTGCCAGCAGCTTAGGGGACAGTGCCCATCAGCCCCAGCATTTT
D gene: TRBD1
V gene: TRBV5-5
clone size: few
J gene: TRBJ1-5

CDR3 protein: CTSSQVFPYRGNLEQYF
CDR3 DNA: TGCACCAGCAGCCAAGTGTTCCCGTACAGGGGGAACCTCGAGCAGTACTTC
D gene: NA
V gene: TRBV1
clone size: NA
J gene: TRBJ2-7

CDR3 protein: CASSSGTSGTDTQYF
CDR3 DNA: TGTGCCAGCAGTTCCGGGACTAGCGGGACAGATACGCAGTATTTT
D gene: TRBD2
V gene: TRBV27
clone size: NA
J gene: TRBJ2-3

CDR3 protein: CASSQVGLGYTF
CDR3 DNA: TGCGCCAGCAGCCAAGTCGGGCTTGGCTACACCTTC
D gene: NA
V gene: TRBV4-1
clone size: NA
J gene: TRBJ1-2

CDR3 protein: CASSIGGRVTDTQYF
CDR3 DNA: TGTGCCAGTAGTATAGGAGGGAGGGTCACAGATACGCAGTATTTT
D gene: TRBD2
V gene: TRBV19
clone size: NA
J gene: TRBJ2-3

CDR3 protein: CASSSQGEGEAFF
CDR3 DNA: TGTGCCAGCAGCTCCCAGGGGGAGGGTGAAGCTTTCTTT
D gene: TRBD1
V gene: TRBV7-2
clone size: NA
J gene: TRBJ1-1

CDR3 protein: CASSLGLAGGINEQFF
CDR3 DNA: TGTGCCAGCAGTCTTGGACTAGCGGGGGGTATTAATGAGCAGTTCTTC
D gene: TRBD2
V gene: TRBV27
clone size: once
J gene: TRBJ2-1

CDR3 protein: CASSSRTSGSTDTQYF
CDR3 DNA: TGCGCCAGCAGCTCCCGGACTAGCGGGAGTACAGATACGCAGTATTTT
D gene: TRBD2
V gene: TRBV5-1
clone size: NA
J gene: TRBJ2-3

CDR3 protein: CASSSTSGVGDEQFF
CDR3 DNA: TGCGCCAGCAGCTCGACTAGCGGGGTGGGCGATGAGCAGTTCTTC
D gene: TRBD2
V gene: TRBV5-1
clone size: NA
J gene: TRBJ2-1

CDR3 protein: CASSAQGMTEAFF
CDR3 DNA: TGTGCCAGCAGTGCGCAGGGAATGACTGAAGCTTTCTTT
D gene: NA
V gene: TRBV2
clone size: NA
J gene: TRBJ1-1

CDR3 protein: CASGLYGYTF
CDR3 DNA: TGTGCCAGCGGGCTCTATGGCTACACCTTC
D gene: NA
V gene: TRBV6-5
clone size: NA
J gene: TRBJ1-2

CDR3 protein: CASSLAGPQETQYF
CDR3 DNA: TGCGCCAGCAGCTTGGCGGGGCCCCAAGAGACCCAGTACTTC
D gene: NA
V gene: TRBV5-1
clone size: NA
J gene: TRBJ2-5

CDR3 protein: CASKLQGPNTGELFF
CDR3 DNA: TGTGCCAGCAAGTTACAGGGGCCTAACACCGGGGAGCTGTTTTTT
D gene: TRBD1
V gene: TRBV6-5
clone size: NA
J gene: TRBJ2-2

CDR3 protein: CASSWGDYGYTF
CDR3 DNA: TGTGCCAGCAGCTGGGGGGACTATGGCTACACCTTC
D gene: NA
V gene: TRBV7-2
clone size: once
J gene: TRBJ1-2

CDR3 protein: CASSPTGIPTGPSYEQYF
CDR3 DNA: TGTGCCAGCTCACCCACCGGGATACCGACAGGACCTTCCTACGAGCAGTACTTC
D gene: NA
V gene: TRBV18
clone size: NA
J gene: TRBJ2-7

CDR3 protein: CASSVAMGDEQYF
CDR3 DNA: TGTGCCAGCAGCGTAGCGATGGGGGACGAGCAGTACTTC
D gene: NA
V gene: TRBV9
clone size: NA
J gene: TRBJ2-7

CDR3 protein: CASSLTPGGLAPPVGQFF
CDR3 DNA: TGTGCCAGCAGCCTCACACCGGGGGGACTAGCCCCCCCGGTAGGGCAGTTCTTC
D gene: TRBD2
V gene: TRBV9
clone size: few
J gene: TRBJ2-1

CDR3 protein: CASSQGLEKTYGYTF
CDR3 DNA: TGTGCCAGCAGTCAAGGTTTGGAAAAGACCTATGGCTACACCTTC
D gene: NA
V gene: TRBV6-6
clone size: once
J gene: TRBJ1-2

CDR3 protein: CASSFKGTENEKLFF
CDR3 DNA: TGTGCCAGCAGCTTTAAGGGGACAGAGAATGAAAAACTGTTTTTT
D gene: TRBD1
V gene: TRBV7-9
clone size: NA
J gene: TRBJ1-4

CDR3 protein: CASSLVGNTDTQYF
CDR3 DNA: TGTGCCAGCAGCTTAGTCGGGAACACAGATACGCAGTATTTT
D gene: NA
V gene: TRBV7-2
clone size: NA
J gene: TRBJ2-3

CDR3 protein: CASHTVRTSGRSYNEQFF
CDR3 DNA: TGTGCCAGCCATACCGTAAGGACTAGCGGGAGATCCTACAATGAGCAGTTCTTC
D gene: TRBD2
V gene: TRBV28
clone size: NA
J gene: TRBJ2-1

CDR3 protein: CASSLVFVRDTQYF
CDR3 DNA: TGTGCCAGCAGTTTAGTTTTCGTGAGGGATACGCAGTATTTT
D gene: NA
V gene: TRBV28
clone size: NA
J gene: TRBJ2-3

CDR3 protein: CASSPELGYEQYF
CDR3 DNA: TGTGCCAGCTCACCCGAGCTGGGCTACGAGCAGTACTTC
D gene: NA
V gene: TRBV18
clone size: once
J gene: TRBJ2-7

CDR3 protein: CASSFLRDTEAFF
CDR3 DNA: TGTGCCAGCAGCTTTCTCAGGGATACTGAAGCTTTCTTT
D gene: NA
V gene: TRBV7-2
clone size: NA
J gene: TRBJ1-1

CDR3 protein: CASSLIDGWGQPQHF
CDR3 DNA: TGTGCCAGCAGCTTAATCGACGGTTGGGGTCAGCCCCAGCATTTT
D gene: NA
V gene: TRBV7-6
clone size: NA
J gene: TRBJ1-5

CDR3 protein: CASSLLSGGDPHEQYF
CDR3 DNA: TGTGCCAGTAGCCTCTTAAGCGGGGGGGACCCCCACGAGCAGTACTTC
D gene: TRBD2
V gene: TRBV19
clone size: NA
J gene: TRBJ2-7

CDR3 protein: CASSFQTGWRNTEAFF
CDR3 DNA: TGTGCCAGCAGCTTTCAGACAGGGTGGAGGAACACTGAAGCTTTCTTT
D gene: TRBD1
V gene: TRBV7-9
clone size: few
J gene: TRBJ1-1

CDR3 protein: CASSVKNGDTDTQYF
CDR3 DNA: TGTGCCAGCAGCGTAAAAAACGGGGACACAGATACGCAGTATTTT
D gene: NA
V gene: TRBV9
clone size: NA
J gene: TRBJ2-3

CDR3 protein: CASSLGTGANTQYF
CDR3 DNA: TGCGCCAGCAGCCTCGGGACAGGGGCCAATACGCAGTATTTT
D gene: TRBD1
V gene: TRBV5-1
clone size: NA
J gene: TRBJ2-3

CDR3 protein: CASMTGGFGNEQFF
CDR3 DNA: TGTGCCAGCATGACAGGGGGGTTCGGGAATGAGCAGTTCTTC
D gene: TRBD1
V gene: TRBV7-9
clone size: NA
J gene: TRBJ2-1

CDR3 protein: CASSQDPIPNYLDEQFF
CDR3 DNA: TGCGCCAGCAGCCAAGACCCGATCCCAAACTATTTGGATGAGCAGTTCTTC
D gene: NA
V gene: TRBV4-1
clone size: NA
J gene: TRBJ2-1

CDR3 protein: CASSIIATGVLSGANVLTF
CDR3 DNA: TGTGCCAGTAGTATCATAGCAACAGGAGTTCTCTCTGGGGCCAACGTCCTGACTTTC
D gene: NA
V gene: TRBV19
clone size: NA
J gene: TRBJ2-6

CDR3 protein: CASSLVDPRAYNEQFF
CDR3 DNA: TGCGCCAGCAGCTTGGTTGACCCCCGTGCCTACAATGAGCAGTTCTTC
D gene: NA
V gene: TRBV5-1
clone size: NA
J gene: TRBJ2-1

CDR3 protein: CASSPRRDFYEQYF
CDR3 DNA: TGTGCCAGCAGTCCCCGGCGGGATTTCTACGAGCAGTACTTC
D gene: NA
V gene: TRBV6-1
clone size: NA
J gene: TRBJ2-7

CDR3 protein: CAISTEVQETQYF
CDR3 DNA: TGTGCCATCTCCACAGAAGTCCAAGAGACCCAGTACTTC
D gene: NA
V gene: TRBV2
clone size: NA
J gene: TRBJ2-5

CDR3 protein: CASRSMGSYGYTF
CDR3 DNA: TGTGCCAGCAGGAGCATGGGGAGCTATGGCTACACCTTC
D gene: NA
V gene: TRBV6-6
clone size: NA
J gene: TRBJ1-2

CDR3 protein: CASSYSYYSEAGYTF
CDR3 DNA: TGTGCCAGCAGTTACTCCTACTACTCCGAAGCCGGCTACACCTTC
D gene: NA
V gene: TRBV6-6
clone size: NA
J gene: TRBJ1-2

CDR3 protein: CASSSQGLTYEQYF
CDR3 DNA: TGTGCCAGCAGCAGCCAGGGACTCACCTACGAGCAGTACTTC
D gene: NA
V gene: TRBV6-6
clone size: once
J gene: TRBJ2-7

CDR3 protein: CASNLPTGGSEAFF
CDR3 DNA: TGTGCCAGCAACCTCCCGACAGGGGGCTCTGAAGCTTTCTTT
D gene: TRBD1
V gene: TRBV28
clone size: NA
J gene: TRBJ1-1

CDR3 protein: CASTPNNEQFF
CDR3 DNA: TGTGCCAGCACCCCTAACAATGAGCAGTTCTTC
D gene: NA
V gene: TRBV7-6
clone size: NA
J gene: TRBJ2-1